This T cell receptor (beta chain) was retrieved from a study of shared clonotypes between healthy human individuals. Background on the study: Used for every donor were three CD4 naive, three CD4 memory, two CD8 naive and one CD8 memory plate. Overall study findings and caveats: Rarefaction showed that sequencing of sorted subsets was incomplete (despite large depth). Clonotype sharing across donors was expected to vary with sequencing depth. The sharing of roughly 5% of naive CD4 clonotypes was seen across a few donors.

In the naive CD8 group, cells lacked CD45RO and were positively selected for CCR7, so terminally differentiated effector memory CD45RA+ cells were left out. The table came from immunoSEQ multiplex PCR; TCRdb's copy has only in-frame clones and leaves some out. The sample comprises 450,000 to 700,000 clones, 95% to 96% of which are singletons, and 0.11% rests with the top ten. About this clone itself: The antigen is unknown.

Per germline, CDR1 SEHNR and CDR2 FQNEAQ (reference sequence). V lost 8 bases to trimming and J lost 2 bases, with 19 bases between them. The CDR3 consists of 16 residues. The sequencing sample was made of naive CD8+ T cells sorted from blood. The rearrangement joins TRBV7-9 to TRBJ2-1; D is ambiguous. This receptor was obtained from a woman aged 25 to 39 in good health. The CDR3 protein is CASRSVLVSTYNEQFF. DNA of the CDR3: TGTGCCAGCCGGAGCGTCTTAGTATCCACCTACAATGAGCAGTTCTTC.